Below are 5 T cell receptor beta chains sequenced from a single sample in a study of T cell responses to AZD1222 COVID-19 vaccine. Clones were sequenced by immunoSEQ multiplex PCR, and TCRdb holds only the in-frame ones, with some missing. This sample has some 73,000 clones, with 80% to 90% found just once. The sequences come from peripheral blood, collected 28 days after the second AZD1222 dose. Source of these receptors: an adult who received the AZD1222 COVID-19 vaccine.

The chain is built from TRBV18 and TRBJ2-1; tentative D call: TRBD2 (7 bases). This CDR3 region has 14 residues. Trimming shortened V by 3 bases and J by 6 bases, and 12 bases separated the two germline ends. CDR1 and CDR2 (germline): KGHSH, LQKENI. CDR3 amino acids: CASSPGGAVNEQFF. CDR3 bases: TGTGCCAGCTCACCGGGGGGGGCGGTCAATGAGCAGTTCTTC. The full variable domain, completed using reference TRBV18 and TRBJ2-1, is NAGVMQNPRHLVRRRGQEARLRCSPMKGHSHVYWYRQLPEEGLKFMVYLQKENIIDESGMPKERFSAEFPKEGPSILRIQQVVRGDSAAYFCASSPGGAVNEQFFGPGTRLTVL.

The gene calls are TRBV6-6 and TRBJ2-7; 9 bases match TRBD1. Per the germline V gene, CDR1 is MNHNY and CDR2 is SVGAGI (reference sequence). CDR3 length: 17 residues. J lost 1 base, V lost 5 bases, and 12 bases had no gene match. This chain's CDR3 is CASSQRSGTGFSYEQYF. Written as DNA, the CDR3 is TGTGCCAGCAGTCAGCGATCCGGGACAGGGTTTTCCTACGAGCAGTACTTC.

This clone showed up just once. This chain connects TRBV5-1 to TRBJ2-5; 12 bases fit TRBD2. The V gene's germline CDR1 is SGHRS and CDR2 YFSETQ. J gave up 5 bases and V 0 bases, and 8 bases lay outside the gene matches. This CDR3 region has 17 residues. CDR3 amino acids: CASSLGASGRALETQYF. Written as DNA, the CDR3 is TGCGCCAGCAGCTTGGGGGCTAGCGGGAGGGCCTTGGAGACCCAGTACTTC. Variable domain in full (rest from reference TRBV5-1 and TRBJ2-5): KAGVTQTPRYLIKTRGQQVTLSCSPISGHRSVSWYQQTPGQGLQFLFEYFSETQRNKGNFPGRFSGRQFSNSRSEMNVSTLELGDSALYLCASSLGASGRALETQYFGPGTRLLVL.

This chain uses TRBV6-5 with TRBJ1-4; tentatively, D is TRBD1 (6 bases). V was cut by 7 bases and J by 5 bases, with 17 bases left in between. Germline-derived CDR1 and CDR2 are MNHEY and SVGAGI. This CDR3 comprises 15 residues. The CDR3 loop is CASTPRDRRNEKLFF. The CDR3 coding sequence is TGTGCCAGCACCCCACGAGACAGGAGAAATGAAAAACTGTTTTTT.

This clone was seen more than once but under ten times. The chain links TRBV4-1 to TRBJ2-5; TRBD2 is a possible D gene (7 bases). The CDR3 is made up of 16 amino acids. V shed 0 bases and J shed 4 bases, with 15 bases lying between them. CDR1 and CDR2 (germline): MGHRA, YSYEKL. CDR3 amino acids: CASSQDRGATGETQYF. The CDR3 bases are TGCGCCAGCAGCCAAGATCGGGGGGCCACAGGAGAGACCCAGTACTTC.